One and the same sample provided the 28 T cell receptor beta chains below, sequenced in a study of T cells in Graves' hyperthyroidism and ophthalmopathy. The investigators amplified TCR beta CDR3 regions from RNA transcripts. The HTBI primer set was used in a first-round RT-PCR of the TCR CDR3. TCRdb ran MiXCR on the multiplex PCR reads and lists one entry per CDR3 protein. Seen here are roughly 250,000 distinct CDR3 sequences, about 17% observed once, and the top ten hold under 35%. Sequenced material: blood. The receptors were sampled from a woman aged 18-29 years with Graves' ophthalmopathy.

The table lists this clonotype with many counts. This sequence joins TRBV28 and TRBJ1-6, with 9 bases matching TRBD1. Trimming removed 4 bases from V and 9 bases from J; junction bases left unmatched: 4. The CDR3 length is 14 residues. CDR1 and CDR2 (germline): MDHEN, SYDVKM. The CDR3 sequence is CASSSGQGSSPLHF. The CDR3 nucleotides read TGTGCCAGCAGTTCCGGACAGGGGAGTTCACCCCTCCACTTT.

This clonotype was found many times. This chain connects TRBV14 to TRBJ1-2; D unresolved. The CDR3 contains 15 residues. Germline-derived CDR1 and CDR2 are SGHDN and FVKESK. V was shortened by 0 bases and J by 5 bases, with 13 bases between the two germline ends. The CDR3 is CASSQDGLVWYGYTF. As DNA, the CDR3 is TGTGCCAGCAGCCAAGACGGGTTGGTGTGGTATGGCTACACCTTC.

At least ten counts were recorded for this clonotype. J is TRBJ2-1 and V is TRBV4-2; perhaps TRBD2 as D (6 bases). This CDR3 spans 13 amino acids. Germline CDR1 reads LGHNA; CDR2 reads YNFKEQ. The germline V and J ends were trimmed by 2 bases and 10 bases, with 12 bases remaining between them. The CDR3 DNA sequence: TGTGCCAGCAGCCAATATGAGGGACTCGAGCAGTTCTTC. The encoded protein is CASSQYEGLEQFF.

This clonotype was counted ten times or more. The chain combines TRBV9 with TRBJ1-2; TRBD1 might be the D (5 bases). The CDR3 runs 17 residues. Germline lookup yields CDR1 SGDLS and CDR2 YYNGEE. V was pared by 0 bases and J by 0 bases, with 15 bases between. In nucleotides, the CDR3 is TGTGCCAGCAGCGTAGCTCATAGGGGAGACGCTAACTATGGCTACACCTTC. It translates to CASSVAHRGDANYGYTF.

This clonotype was seen ten or more times. The chain is built from TRBV19 and TRBJ1-5; D is unclear. CDR1 LNHDA and CDR2 SQIVND come from the germline V gene (reference sequence). The V and J ends lost 1 base and 8 bases respectively, with 9 bases between them. The CDR3 covers 13 residues. This chain's CDR3 is CASSIGAREPQHF. In DNA, the CDR3 is TGTGCCAGTAGTATAGGGGCCCGGGAGCCCCAGCATTTT.

This clonotype has ten or more counts. This chain uses TRBV7-9 with TRBJ2-7; 7 bases match TRBD1. V lost 2 bases to trimming and J lost 6 bases; unmatched junction nucleotides: 10. Per germline, CDR1 SEHNR and CDR2 FQNEAQ (reference sequence). The CDR3 is 15 amino acids. The CDR3 bases are TGTGCCAGCAGCTTAAGGACAGGCAGTGGTGGCGAGCAGTACTTC. Amino acids: CASSLRTGSGGEQYF.

This clonotype was observed at least ten times. This chain connects TRBV28 to TRBJ2-7; the match to TRBD2 covers 7 bases. This CDR3 contains 15 residues. The junction had 13 bases not matched to a gene; V was cut back by 6 bases and J by 5 bases. Germline loops: CDR1 MDHEN, CDR2 SYDVKM. The CDR3 bases are TGTGCCAGCAGCTCCTGGGCGGGAGTATCGAACGAGCAGTACTTC. The encoded protein is CASSSWAGVSNEQYF. Together with reference TRBV28 and TRBJ2-7, the CDR3 gives the full variable domain: DVKVTQSSRYLVKRTGEKVFLECVQDMDHENMFWYRQDPGLGLRLIYFSYDVKMKEKGDIPEGYSVSREKKERFSLILESASTNQTSMYLCASSSWAGVSNEQYFGPGTRLTVT.

This clonotype came up many times. V gene TRBV28 combines with J gene TRBJ1-1; D uncertain. V was clipped by 2 bases and J by 5 bases, with 9 bases between them. Germline CDR1 MDHEN, CDR2 SYDVKM. The CDR3 is 13 residues long. Here the CDR3 reads CASSLTGKTEAFF. For the CDR3, the DNA is TGTGCCAGCAGTTTAACGGGAAAAACTGAAGCTTTCTTT.

This clonotype showed up many times. The genes are TRBV11-3 and TRBJ1-2; unclear D gene. The V and J ends lost 3 bases and 8 bases respectively, with 22 bases between them. Germline V gene data show CDR1 as SGHNT and CDR2 as YENEEA. The CDR3 totals 16 residues. DNA for the CDR3: TGTGCCAGCAGCTTCACCTCAGGACGGGCCTCTCGGGGCTACACCTTC. This gives the protein CASSFTSGRASRGYTF.

This clonotype was picked up many times. The gene calls are TRBV6-6 and TRBJ2-7, with 7 bases matching TRBD1. The CDR3 runs to 16 residues. The germline V gene encodes CDR1 MNHNY and CDR2 SVGAGI (reference sequence). J gave up 3 bases and V 0 bases, and 8 bases lay outside the gene matches. The CDR3 loop reads CASSYSRGGRGYEQYF. The CDR3 DNA sequence: TGTGCCAGCAGTTACTCGCGAGGGGGCCGAGGCTACGAGCAGTACTTC.

This clonotype occurred many times. V is TRBV9 and J is TRBJ2-7; 8 bases line up with TRBD1. Germline V gene data show CDR1 as SGDLS and CDR2 as YYNGEE. V lost 4 bases, J lost 6 bases, and 18 bases stayed unmatched. This CDR3 contains 17 residues. The CDR3 sequence is CASSLFPAPGTGSEQYF. CDR3 DNA sequence: TGTGCCAGCAGCCTCTTCCCAGCTCCCGGGACAGGATCCGAGCAGTACTTC.

At least ten counts were recorded for this clonotype. V is TRBV6-2 or TRBV6-3 and J is TRBJ2-3, with 9 bases identical to TRBD2. The V segment lost 2 bases and the J segment 3 bases; nucleotides outside the gene matches: 12. CDR3 size: 18 residues. The germline V gene has CDR1 MNHEY and CDR2 SVGEGT. CDR3 loop: CASSYPLGSGSLTDTQYF. In DNA, the CDR3 is TGTGCCAGCAGTTACCCGCTGGGTAGCGGGAGTTTGACAGATACGCAGTATTTT.

V usage is TRBV7-9 and J usage is TRBJ2-6; D may be TRBD1 or TRBD2 (5 bases each). The CDR3 consists of 17 residues. Trimming removed 7 bases at V and 0 bases at J, with 16 bases between. Germline V lookup: CDR1 SEHNR, CDR2 FQNEAQ (reference sequence). CDR3 sequence (DNA): TGTGCCAGCACCTCCTGGGACCTAAGCTCTGGGGCCAACGTCCTGACTTTC. It yields the protein CASTSWDLSSGANVLTF. Using reference TRBV7-9 and TRBJ2-6 for the parts outside the CDR3, the full variable domain is DTGVSQNPRHKITKRGQNVTFRCDPISEHNRLYWYRQTLGQGPEFLTYFQNEAQLEKSRLLSDRFSAERPKGSFSTLEIQRTEQGDSAMYLCASTSWDLSSGANVLTFGAGSRLTVL.

CDR3: CASRRTTGGAYNSPLHF. CDR3 nucleotide sequence: TGTGCCAGCAGACGAACGACAGGGGGAGCCTATAATTCACCCCTCCACTTT. The V call is TRBV27, the J call TRBJ1-6, with TRBD1 matching 9 bases. Germline CDR1 MNHEY, CDR2 SMNVEV (reference sequence). The CDR3 runs to 17 residues. V trimming: 6 bases; J trimming: 2 bases; junction bases outside the gene matches: 8.

Of note for this clonotype: Just one base apart from a much larger clone, this may be a read error. The gene calls are TRBV5-1 and TRBJ2-1, with no clear D. V gave up 0 bases and J gave up 4 bases, with 8 bases separating them. CDR1 is SGHRS and CDR2 is YFSETQ in the germline V gene. CDR3 size: 14 residues. This CDR3 is CASSLGATYNEQFF. DNA of the CDR3: TGCGCCAGCAGCTTGGGGGCCACATACAATGAGCAGTTCTTC.

Regarding this clonotype: A much larger clone lies a single base off, so this may be a read error. This CDR3 reads CASSSGTPVPYGQYF. The DNA for the CDR3 is TGTGCCAGCAGTTCCGGGACTCCCGTACCCTACGGGCAGTACTTC. The chain couples TRBV2 to TRBJ2-7; a possible D gene is TRBD2 (6 bases). This CDR3 region has 15 residues. CDR1 is SNHLY, CDR2 FYNNEI, per germline. The full variable domain, completed using reference TRBV2 and TRBJ2-7, is EPEVTQTPSHQVTQMGQEVILRCVPISNHLYFYWYRQILGQKVEFLVSFYNNEISEKSEIFDDQFSVERPDGSNFTLKIRSTKLEDSAMYFCASSSGTPVPYGQYFGPGTRLTVT.

This clonotype appeared many times. The chain combines TRBV6-1 with TRBJ2-6; TRBD2 matches 9 bases. V was pared by 6 bases and J by 0 bases, with 3 bases of the junction left unmatched. The CDR3 spans 16 residues. Germline V CDR1 and CDR2: MNHNS, SASEGT. The CDR3 is CASRSGGSSGANVLTF. In DNA, the CDR3 is TGTGCCAGCAGAAGCGGGGGGTCCTCTGGGGCCAACGTCCTGACTTTC.

The rearrangement links TRBV20-1 to TRBJ2-5, with D perhaps being TRBD1 or TRBD2 (5 bases each). In germline, CDR1 is DFQATT, CDR2 SNEGSKA (reference sequence). This CDR3 has 13 residues. Trimming took 2 bases from V and 1 from J, leaving 8 bases between them. The CDR3 DNA reads TGCAGTGCTAGAACCGGGGCCCAAGAGACCCAGTACTTC. It yields the protein CSARTGAQETQYF.

This clonotype was seen repeatedly, ten times or more. The rearrangement joins TRBV19 to TRBJ2-1, with D unresolved. CDR3 size: 11 residues. The germline V gene encodes CDR1 LNHDA and CDR2 SQIVND (reference sequence). V shed 6 bases and J shed 8 bases, with 8 bases lying between them. CDR3 region: CASRMGHEQFF. The CDR3 nucleotides are TGTGCCAGTAGGATGGGCCATGAGCAGTTCTTC.

This clonotype came up many times. The chain is built from TRBV11-2 and TRBJ2-2, with D unresolved. Germline V gene sequence: CDR1 SGHAT, CDR2 FQNNGV. V gave up 1 base and J gave up 5 bases, with 5 bases separating them. The CDR3 is 13 residues long. The CDR3 reads CASSLVSTGELFF. CDR3 DNA: TGTGCCAGCAGCTTAGTTTCTACCGGGGAGCTGTTTTTT.

This clonotype was detected a few times. A read error is possible here, since a much larger clone lies one base away. The chain recombines TRBV10-3 with TRBJ1-1, with 8 bases that match TRBD1. This CDR3 region has 13 residues. Germline values: CDR1 ENHRY, CDR2 SYGVKD. The CDR3 here is CAIAGGEFTEACF. CDR3 coding DNA: TGTGCCATTGCAGGGGGCGAGTTCACTGAAGCTTGCTTT.

There are many counts of this clonotype. V usage is TRBV7-9 and J usage is TRBJ1-3; possibly TRBD1 for D (5 bases). Germline CDR1 is SEHNR and CDR2 is FQNEAQ (reference sequence). Trimming left V 5 bases short and J 0 bases short, with 11 bases between. The CDR3 is made up of 15 amino acids. CDR3 loop: CASSQEGYSGNTIYF. The DNA of the CDR3 is TGTGCCAGCAGCCAAGAGGGGTACTCTGGAAACACCATATATTTT.

This clonotype was found many times. This chain connects TRBV28 to TRBJ1-5; D gene unclear. Trimming removed 5 bases at V and 6 bases at J, with 20 bases between. The germline CDR1 and CDR2 sequences are MDHEN and SYDVKM. This CDR3 contains 16 residues. The CDR3 DNA follows: TGTGCCAGCAGTCACCCCTTGGGCAGAATAGCTCAGCCCCAGCATTTT. Translating gives CASSHPLGRIAQPQHF.

This clonotype was observed at least ten times. The chain uses TRBV10-2 and TRBJ2-7, with 13 bases identical to TRBD2. The CDR3 runs 15 residues. Germline-derived CDR1 and CDR2 are WSHSY and SAAADI. With 6 bases clipped from V and 5 bases from J, the junction kept 7 bases outside the gene matches. CDR3 protein: CASRLGTSGKNEQYF. DNA of the CDR3: TGCGCCAGCAGACTCGGGACTAGCGGGAAAAACGAGCAGTACTTC.

This clonotype occurred many times. V and J are TRBV12-3 or TRBV12-4 and TRBJ2-7; 7 bases match TRBD2. The CDR3 length is 14 residues. The V and J ends lost 7 bases and 1 base, in that order; junction bases with no gene match: 7. This CDR3 reads CASNLQGLSYEQYF. CDR3 bases: TGTGCCAGCAATTTGCAGGGACTATCCTACGAGCAGTACTTC.

This clonotype was detected ten times or more. This chain links TRBV20-1 with TRBJ2-7; D gene uncertain. V was pared by 4 bases and J by 0 bases, with 7 bases between. Germline CDR1 is DFQATT and CDR2 is SNEGSKA (reference sequence). CDR3 length: 12 residues. CDR3 nucleotide sequence: TGCAGTGCTAATTACAACTCCTACGAGCAGTACTTC. Protein sequence: CSANYNSYEQYF.

This clonotype was detected a few times. V usage is TRBV19 and J usage is TRBJ1-6; D not resolved. The CDR3 covers 13 residues. Germline CDR1 reads LNHDA; CDR2 reads SQIVND (reference sequence). The V gene lost 4 bases and the J gene lost 7 bases, with 8 bases spanning the gap. CDR3 in amino acids: CASSSHGNSPLHF. Written as DNA, the CDR3 is TGTGCCAGTAGTAGTCACGGGAATTCACCCCTCCACTTT.

The sample holds many counts of this clonotype. The CDR3 is CASTRQGRPGELFF. In DNA form, the CDR3 reads TGTGCCAGCACGAGACAGGGTCGTCCCGGGGAGCTGTTTTTT. The rearrangement uses TRBV6-1 and TRBJ2-2; 7 bases align to TRBD1. The CDR3 has 14 amino acids. With 7 bases clipped from V and 6 bases from J, the junction kept 8 bases outside the gene matches. The germline CDR1 and CDR2 sequences are MNHNS and SASEGT.